This T cell receptor (beta chain) was identified during a study of cytomegalovirus exposure and HLA in healthy donors. On this clone itself: What it binds is not known.

Study-level findings and limits: For TCR beta chains, V- and J-gene trimming was later linked to a missense DCLRE1C variant.

The study ran its PCR with 60 Vbeta and 13 Jbeta primers. Some clones are missing from TCRdb's copy, which holds only in-frame ones; the method was immunoSEQ multiplex PCR. The sample carries 90,000 to 120,000 clones, roughly 76% recorded once. V lost 3 bases and J lost 4, with 25 bases in between. Germline lookup yields CDR1 KGHSH and CDR2 LQKENI. This CDR3 has 19 amino acids. Sequenced sample: PBMCs. The rearrangement joins TRBV18 to TRBJ2-1, with D possibly TRBD1 on 6 matching bases. The sequence was obtained from a man between 18 and 29 years old in good health and CMV-seronegative. The CDR3: CASSPLAQSPGHRYNEQFF. The CDR3 nucleotides are TGTGCCAGCTCACCGTTAGCCCAATCACCGGGACATCGATACAATGAGCAGTTCTTC.